Presented here are 27 T cell receptor beta chains from one specimen sequenced in a study of cytomegalovirus exposure and HLA in healthy donors. Some clones are missing from TCRdb's copy, which holds only in-frame ones; the method was immunoSEQ multiplex PCR. The data show 110,000 or so clones, about 94% seen once. The material sequenced was PBMCs. The receptor source for this set is a woman aged 18 to 35 in good health and CMV-seronegative.

This chain connects TRBV7-2 to TRBJ1-2; TRBD1 is a possible D gene (6 bases). The ends were cut back, 1 base at V and 8 bases at J, with 11 bases in the middle. In germline, CDR1 is SGHTA, CDR2 FQGNSA. This CDR3 contains 13 residues. The CDR3 DNA reads TGTGCCAGCAGCTTAGACAGGGTAGGGGGCTACACCTTC. Its translation: CASSLDRVGGYTF.

This chain connects TRBV7-9 to TRBJ2-1; possibly TRBD2 for D (6 bases). The CDR3 consists of 13 residues. V dropped 5 bases and J dropped 7 bases, with 12 bases sitting between them. Per germline, CDR1 SEHNR and CDR2 FQNEAQ (reference sequence). CDR3 protein: CASSPPLANEQFF. The CDR3 nucleotides read TGTGCCAGCAGCCCCCCCCTAGCGAATGAGCAGTTCTTC. The full variable domain, rest sourced from reference TRBV7-9 and TRBJ2-1, is DTGVSQNPRHKITKRGQNVTFRCDPISEHNRLYWYRQTLGQGPEFLTYFQNEAQLEKSRLLSDRFSAERPKGSFSTLEIQRTEQGDSAMYLCASSPPLANEQFFGPGTRLTVL.

The chain uses TRBV7-2 and TRBJ1-2, with 10 positions matching TRBD1. V dropped 4 bases and J dropped 4; count of bases not matched to a gene: 9. Germline values: CDR1 SGHTA, CDR2 FQGNSA. The length of the CDR3 is 16 residues. CDR3: CASSSIGGTGVYGYTF. In nucleotides, the CDR3 is TGTGCCAGCAGCTCGATAGGCGGGACAGGGGTCTATGGCTACACCTTC.

The chain recombines TRBV6-1 with TRBJ2-1, with 10 bases fitting TRBD1. V trimming: 6 bases; J trimming: 4 bases; junction bases outside the gene matches: 6. Per the germline V gene, CDR1 is MNHNS and CDR2 is SASEGT. This CDR3 has 15 amino acids. CDR3 coding DNA: TGTGCCAGCAGGACAGGGGGCGGGGGGTACAATGAGCAGTTCTTC. Translated, it gives CASRTGGGGYNEQFF.

This clone appeared once. V usage is TRBV4-1 and J usage is TRBJ1-5, with TRBD1 matching over 7 bases. The trim removed 1 base at V and 11 bases at J, leaving 11 bases unmatched. CDR3 length: 15 amino acids. CDR1 and CDR2 (germline): MGHRA, YSYEKL. The CDR3 is CASSQGGQVLSAQHF. CDR3 DNA: TGCGCCAGCAGCCAAGGAGGACAGGTTTTAAGTGCCCAGCATTTT.

The chain carries TRBV7-5 and TRBJ2-7; the listed D gene, TRBD2, was not tested against the DNA. TRBV7-5 is reported as a pseudogene. The CDR3 has 14 amino acids. The CDR3: CVRSWSGGHYEQYF. The CDR3 nucleotides read TGTGTCAGAAGCTGGAGCGGGGGTCACTACGAGCAGTACTTC.

The chain has TRBV5-1 and TRBJ2-3; TRBD2 matches at 11 bases. The CDR3 has 14 residues. The ends lost 4 bases at V and 9 bases at J; junction bases unmatched: 7. Germline lookup yields CDR1 SGHRS and CDR2 YFSETQ. The DNA of the CDR3 is TGCGCCAGCAGCGACACTAGCGGGGGTGGAACGCAGTATTTT. Translating it yields CASSDTSGGGTQYF.

This clone was picked up one time. The CDR3: CASSSGAPNYGYTF. The CDR3 region has the DNA TGTGCCAGCAGTTCAGGGGCTCCTAACTATGGCTACACCTTC. The rearrangement joins TRBV28 to TRBJ1-2; D is possibly TRBD1 (6 bases). This CDR3 has 14 amino acids. The V end lost 4 bases, the J end lost 0 bases, and 9 bases lay between the germline ends. The germline V gene encodes CDR1 MDHEN and CDR2 SYDVKM.

The V gene is TRBV2, the J gene TRBJ2-5; no clear D. The CDR3 spans 17 residues. Germline assignment: CDR1 SNHLY and CDR2 FYNNEI. With 1 base removed from V and 5 bases from J, the gap between germline ends came to 20 bases. This CDR3 is CASSEDLTFRSQETQYF. CDR3 DNA: TGTGCCAGCAGTGAAGACTTGACCTTCCGGAGTCAGGAGACCCAGTACTTC.

V usage is TRBV27 and J usage is TRBJ2-3, with D possibly TRBD2 on 5 matching bases. Per the germline V gene, CDR1 is MNHEY and CDR2 is SMNVEV (reference sequence). The ends were cut back, 6 bases at V and 1 base at J, with 14 bases in the middle. This CDR3 is 15 amino acids long. The CDR3 loop reads CASSSRDRGTDTQYF. The CDR3 DNA is TGTGCCAGCAGCTCCCGGGATAGGGGCACAGATACGCAGTATTTT.

This clone has a single count. The rearrangement joins TRBV7-9 to TRBJ1-5; the D gene is possibly TRBD1 (5 bases). The CDR3 totals 14 residues. With 5 bases removed from V and 0 bases from J, the gap between germline ends came to 8 bases. Germline CDR1 reads SEHNR; CDR2 reads FQNEAQ (reference sequence). The CDR3 region is CASSQTDSNQPQHF. The CDR3 nucleotides are TGTGCCAGCAGCCAGACAGATAGCAATCAGCCCCAGCATTTT. Combining the CDR3 with reference TRBV7-9 and TRBJ1-5 gives the whole variable domain DTGVSQNPRHKITKRGQNVTFRCDPISEHNRLYWYRQTLGQGPEFLTYFQNEAQLEKSRLLSDRFSAERPKGSFSTLEIQRTEQGDSAMYLCASSQTDSNQPQHFGDGTRLSIL.

V usage is TRBV5-1 and J usage is TRBJ2-7; D might be TRBD1 (7 bases). V lost 5 bases, J lost 3 bases, and 9 bases lay in between. Germline V gene lookup returns CDR1 SGHRS and CDR2 YFSETQ. This CDR3 contains 12 residues. The CDR3 loop reads CASSQGGYEQYF. Here the CDR3 DNA reads TGCGCCAGCAGTCAGGGGGGCTACGAGCAGTACTTC.

This clone has just one count. The chain has TRBV2 and TRBJ2-2, with TRBD1 identical over 10 bases. The length of the CDR3 is 15 residues. CDR1 is SNHLY and CDR2 is FYNNEI in the germline V gene. Germline trimming cut 7 bases from V and 5 bases from J; bases unmatched to any gene: 7. This CDR3 reads CASNDPGQGTGELFF. Here the CDR3 DNA reads TGTGCCAGCAATGATCCGGGACAGGGGACCGGGGAGCTGTTTTTT.

The chain has TRBV28 and TRBJ2-3; D perhaps matches TRBD1 (6 bases). Germline V CDR1 and CDR2: MDHEN, SYDVKM. Trimming removed 4 bases at V and 2 bases at J, with 13 bases between. There are 15 residues in the CDR3. The CDR3 here is CASSSQGLPTDTQYF. In nucleotides, the CDR3 is TGTGCCAGCAGTTCACAGGGCCTCCCCACAGATACGCAGTATTTT.

The rearrangement uses TRBV11-2 and TRBJ2-7; D unresolved. The V gene's germline CDR1 is SGHAT and CDR2 FQNNGV. The V end lost 5 bases, the J end lost 2 bases, and 16 bases lay between the germline ends. The CDR3 is 15 amino acids. CDR3 region: CASSPGRVWPYEQYF. The CDR3, as DNA: TGTGCCAGCAGCCCCGGCCGGGTTTGGCCCTACGAGCAGTACTTC. Drawing the rest from reference TRBV11-2 and TRBJ2-7, the complete variable domain is EAGVAQSPRYKIIEKRQSVAFWCNPISGHATLYWYQQILGQGPKLLIQFQNNGVVDDSQLPKDRFSAERLKGVDSTLKIQPAKLEDSAVYLCASSPGRVWPYEQYFGPGTRLTVT.

This chain connects TRBV27 to TRBJ2-1, with 14 bases aligning to TRBD2. Germline-derived CDR1 and CDR2 are MNHEY and SMNVEV (reference sequence). The CDR3 totals 18 residues. With 1 base clipped from V and 4 bases from J, the junction kept 6 bases outside the gene matches. The CDR3 loop reads CASSLFPGLAGGYNEQFF. CDR3 in DNA: TGTGCCAGCAGTTTATTCCCCGGACTAGCGGGGGGATACAATGAGCAGTTCTTC.

The V gene is TRBV21-1, the J gene TRBJ1-5; no check of the table's D call, TRBD1, against the DNA was made. TRBV21-1 is a pseudogene. The CDR3 spans 17 residues. The CDR3 loop is CASNTLGVAGGEDPQHF. The CDR3 coding sequence is TGTGCCAGTAATACCTTAGGTGTGGCAGGGGGCGAGGATCCCCAGCATTTT.

This clone was seen just once. The chain couples TRBV2 to TRBJ2-3, with TRBD2 matching 12 bases. CDR3 size: 15 residues. The junction had 5 bases not matched to a gene; V was cut back by 4 bases and J by 6 bases. Germline V CDR1 and CDR2: SNHLY, FYNNEI. CDR3 DNA: TGTGCCAGCAGTGGGACTAGCGGGGCCCGGGATACGCAGTATTTT. Amino acids: CASSGTSGARDTQYF.

The V call is TRBV29-1, the J call TRBJ2-1; D is unresolved. Between the trimmed V and J ends, which lost 3 bases and 0 bases, there was a span of 6 bases. The CDR3 contains 13 residues. Per germline, CDR1 SQVTM and CDR2 ANQGSEA. The CDR3 sequence: CSVEGSSYNEQFF. In DNA form, the CDR3 reads TGCAGCGTTGAGGGCAGCTCCTACAATGAGCAGTTCTTC.

The chain links TRBV14 to TRBJ2-7; weak D call: TRBD1 (5 bases). This CDR3 region has 13 residues. The V gene's germline CDR1 is SGHDN and CDR2 FVKESK. Trimming stripped 1 base from V and 4 bases from J, with 8 bases between. The CDR3 loop is CASSQGQKYEQYF. CDR3 DNA: TGTGCCAGCAGCCAAGGACAGAAATACGAGCAGTACTTC.

This clone was recorded a few times. V usage is TRBV7-9 and J usage is TRBJ2-7; D might be TRBD1 (6 bases). The CDR3 covers 14 residues. Trimming removed 3 bases at V and 2 bases at J, with 11 bases between. In germline, CDR1 is SEHNR, CDR2 FQNEAQ (reference sequence). CDR3 sequence: CASSLGDKPYEQYF. CDR3 nucleotides: TGTGCCAGCAGCTTGGGGGACAAGCCCTACGAGCAGTACTTC.

With regard to this clone: The sample contains more than one DNA sequence encoding this CDR3. The chain recombines TRBV5-4 with TRBJ2-3, with 7 nucleotides matching TRBD2. This CDR3 region has 14 residues. Germline V gene sequence: CDR1 SGHNT, CDR2 YYREEE (reference sequence). The V and J ends lost 1 base and 1 base, in that order; junction bases with no gene match: 0. CDR3 sequence (DNA): TGTGCCAGCAGCTTGCGGGGGGGCACAGATACGCAGTATTTT. Protein sequence: CASSLRGGTDTQYF.

Comment on this clone: Because the CDR3's place on the DNA is in doubt, the DNA is left out and the CDR3 is given as listed by TCRdb. The J gene is TRBJ1-2, the V gene TRBV19; TRBD1, as called in the table, went unchecked against the DNA. The CDR3 is 15 amino acids long, termini counted. Germline CDR1 is LNHDA and CDR2 is SQIVND (reference sequence). The CDR3 is CASSLVMGTGYGYTF.

The chain uses TRBV7-9 and TRBJ1-2; a weak D match, TRBD1 (6 bases). Germline V lookup: CDR1 SEHNR, CDR2 FQNEAQ (reference sequence). The CDR3 consists of 14 residues. Trimming shortened V by 5 bases and J by 7 bases, and 17 bases separated the two germline ends. In nucleotides, the CDR3 is TGTGCCAGCAGCCACCGGGACAAAAGAGGTGGCTACACCTTC. Its protein product is CASSHRDKRGGYTF.

This sequence joins TRBV5-5 and TRBJ1-2, with TRBD1 identical over 8 bases. Trimming took 3 bases from V and 3 from J; bases not matched to a gene: 7. Germline CDR1 SGHKS, CDR2 YYEKEE (reference sequence). The CDR3 contains 15 residues. As DNA, the CDR3 is TGTGCCAGCAGCTCCGGGACAGGAAACGACTATGGCTACACCTTC. Amino acids: CASSSGTGNDYGYTF.

The DNA of the CDR3 is TGTGCCAGCAGCTTCGGTTGGAGTTCTACCTACGAGCAGTACTTC. Translated, it gives CASSFGWSSTYEQYF. The genes are TRBV7-9 and TRBJ2-7, with D unclear. V lost 3 bases and J lost 2, with 14 bases in between. The germline CDR1 and CDR2 sequences are SEHNR and FQNEAQ (reference sequence). This CDR3 has 15 residues.

CDR3 region: CASSQVTVGGYTF. The CDR3 bases are TGTGCCAGCAGTCAGGTGACAGTAGGTGGCTACACCTTC. The chain links TRBV2 to TRBJ1-2; possible D gene TRBD1, 5 bases. The germline V gene encodes CDR1 SNHLY and CDR2 FYNNEI. CDR3 length: 13 residues. Trimming cost V 5 bases and J 7 bases, with 14 bases left between them.